The 15 T cell receptor beta chains listed next were all sequenced from one sample in a study of beta chain features in type 1 diabetes. Sequencing targeted expressed TCRB transcripts, as all isolated RNA had been reverse transcribed. Clones were sequenced by immunoSEQ multiplex PCR, and TCRdb holds only the in-frame ones, with some missing. The sample comprises 450,000 to 600,000 clones, roughly 30% of which are singletons, and 0.065% rests with the top ten. The sequenced sample consisted of naive CD4+ T cells from blood. The origin of the receptors is a man between 18 and 35 years old in good health.

This clone was observed a few times. The J gene is TRBJ2-1, the V gene TRBV19; TRBD2 might be the D (6 bases). The germline V gene encodes CDR1 LNHDA and CDR2 SQIVND (reference sequence). V was cut by 4 bases and J by 2 bases, with 9 bases left in between. The CDR3 contains 14 residues. CDR3 sequence: CASSKSGPYNEQFF. CDR3 DNA: TGTGCCAGTAGTAAAAGCGGGCCCTACAATGAGCAGTTCTTC.

V gene TRBV2 combines with J gene TRBJ2-3; 9 bases align to TRBD1. CDR1 is SNHLY and CDR2 is FYNNEI in the germline V gene. The CDR3 totals 14 residues. The J segment lost 2 bases and the V segment lost 5 bases, leaving 2 bases of the junction unmatched. The CDR3 region is CASSWDRDTDTQYF. CDR3 bases: TGTGCCAGCAGTTGGGACAGGGACACAGATACGCAGTATTTT. The full variable domain, completed using reference TRBV2 and TRBJ2-3, is EPEVTQTPSHQVTQMGQEVILRCVPISNHLYFYWYRQILGQKVEFLVSFYNNEISEKSEIFDDQFSVERPDGSNFTLKIRSTKLEDSAMYFCASSWDRDTDTQYFGPGTRLTVL.

This clone was counted only a few times. This chain uses TRBV6-6 with TRBJ2-2; a weak D match, TRBD1 (6 bases). Germline CDR1 MNHNY, CDR2 SVGAGI (reference sequence). The CDR3 has 15 residues. V lost 4 bases and J lost 6, with 15 bases in between. CDR3 sequence reads: CASSLDRSHPGELFF. For the CDR3, the DNA is TGTGCCAGCAGTTTAGACAGGAGCCACCCCGGGGAGCTGTTTTTT.

V and J are TRBV7-9 and TRBJ1-2; perhaps TRBD1 as D (5 bases). With 7 bases removed from V and 5 bases from J, the gap between germline ends came to 11 bases. Germline V lookup: CDR1 SEHNR, CDR2 FQNEAQ (reference sequence). The CDR3 is 12 residues long. The CDR3 DNA is TGTGCCAGCACCCTGGGGGAGTATGGCTACACCTTC. Protein sequence: CASTLGEYGYTF.

The chain carries TRBV30 and TRBJ1-4, with D possibly TRBD1 on 6 matching bases. Germline assignment: CDR1 GTSNPN and CDR2 SVGIG (reference sequence). V lost 6 bases and J lost 12, with 23 bases in between. The CDR3 runs 14 residues. The CDR3 DNA is TGTGCCTGCCATAGTGGGAAGGACAGTCGGCAACTGTTTTTT. Translating gives CACHSGKDSRQLFF.

This clone has just one count. The chain carries TRBV9 and TRBJ2-7; D is tentatively TRBD1 or TRBD2 (5 bases each). This CDR3 contains 14 residues. CDR1 and CDR2 (germline): SGDLS, YYNGEE. Trimming removed 4 bases at V and 0 bases at J, with 11 bases between. The CDR3 DNA is TGTGCCAGCAGCCAAACCGGGACCTCCTACGAGCAGTACTTC. Translation gives CASSQTGTSYEQYF.

This chain connects TRBV30 to TRBJ1-2; D gene unclear. The ends were cut back, 3 bases at V and 3 bases at J, with 11 bases in the middle. Germline V lookup: CDR1 GTSNPN, CDR2 SVGIG (reference sequence). CDR3 length equals 13 residues. CDR3 DNA sequence: TGTGCCTGGAGCCCAAACCGTGACTATGGCTACACCTTC. Amino acids: CAWSPNRDYGYTF.

The rearrangement uses TRBV9 and TRBJ2-7, with D possibly being TRBD1 or TRBD2 (5 bases each). CDR1 is SGDLS and CDR2 is YYNGEE in the germline V gene. The V end lost 4 bases, the J end lost 4 bases, and 18 bases lay between the germline ends. The CDR3 sequence is 15 residues long. CDR3 protein: CASSQHARGDYEQYF. The CDR3 DNA reads TGTGCCAGCAGCCAACACGCCCGAGGGGATTACGAGCAGTACTTC.

Only one count was recorded for this clone. The chain uses TRBV28 and TRBJ1-2; no clear D gene. V dropped 6 bases and J dropped 8 bases, with 10 bases sitting between them. The CDR3 is 11 residues long. The germline gives CDR1 MDHEN, CDR2 SYDVKM. In nucleotides, the CDR3 is TGTGCCAGCAGCCCCCCACCCGGCTACACCTTC. Translated, it gives CASSPPPGYTF.

This rearrangement joins TRBV5-4 to TRBJ2-7, with D perhaps TRBD1 (6 bases). Germline V gene lookup returns CDR1 SGHNT and CDR2 YYREEE (reference sequence). The CDR3 covers 16 residues. V dropped 4 bases and J dropped 3 bases, with 20 bases sitting between them. The CDR3 is CASSRGLTGGNYEQYF. The DNA of the CDR3 is TGTGCCAGCAGCAGGGGATTGACAGGAGGAAACTACGAGCAGTACTTC.

This clone was recorded a few times. The V and J genes are TRBV7-2 and TRBJ2-1, with no clear D. Between the trimmed V and J ends, which lost 4 bases and 9 bases, there was a span of 10 bases. The CDR3 is 12 residues long. In germline, CDR1 is SGHTA, CDR2 FQGNSA. The DNA for the CDR3 is TGTGCCAGCAGCTACCTGAACAGTGAGCAGTTCTTC. Its protein product is CASSYLNSEQFF.

This clone has a handful of counts. This chain uses TRBV7-2 with TRBJ2-5; 11 bases are a match to TRBD1. The J call may be wrong; the DNA end is better matched by TRBJ2-7. Germline V gives CDR1 SGHTA, CDR2 FQGNSA. This CDR3 is 14 amino acids long. CDR3 protein: CASSRDRGAYEQYF. CDR3 sequence (DNA): TGTGCCAGCAGCCGGGACAGGGGGGCCTACGAGCAGTACTTC.

The chain couples TRBV29-1 to TRBJ2-1; 8 bases fit TRBD2. J was trimmed by 1 base and V by 7 bases; bases with no gene match: 9. CDR1 and CDR2 (germline): SQVTM, ANQGSEA. This CDR3 has 15 amino acids. The CDR3 region is CSGIPLAGSYNEQFF. The DNA for the CDR3 is TGCAGCGGGATACCTTTAGCGGGATCCTACAATGAGCAGTTCTTC.

This clone was detected a few times. The chain is built from TRBV30 and TRBJ1-5, with 10 bases lining up with TRBD1. With 2 bases clipped from V and 4 bases from J, the junction kept 5 bases outside the gene matches. The V gene's germline CDR1 is GTSNPN and CDR2 SVGIG (reference sequence). CDR3 length: 15 residues. CDR3 protein: CAWSPDRGPNQPQHF. In nucleotides, the CDR3 is TGTGCCTGGAGTCCCGACAGGGGGCCTAATCAGCCCCAGCATTTT.

The gene calls are TRBV18 and TRBJ2-1; D perhaps matches TRBD2 (5 bases). This CDR3 comprises 15 residues. V gave up 3 bases and J gave up 3 bases, with 12 bases separating them. Germline CDR1 KGHSH, CDR2 LQKENI. The CDR3 bases are TGTGCCAGCTCACCGGTGGCGGGTCTCTACAATGAGCAGTTCTTC. Protein sequence: CASSPVAGLYNEQFF.